These T cell receptor beta chains were read from a single sample in a study of blood T cell repertoires in COVID-19. Measured with immunoSEQ multiplex PCR; TCRdb has only the in-frame clones, and not every one. Altogether about 85,000 clones are present, 88% being singletons, with the ten largest covering approximately 5.1%. Sample: peripheral blood. These receptors all stem from a woman older than 75 with acute or convalescent COVID-19. The CDR3 runs from the conserved cysteine through the conserved F or W. D genes are given only for firm matches. Only some rows state a clone size, as once, few, many or a class for expanded clones.

d_call | j_call | clone_size | v_call | cdr3_aa | cdr3_nt
- | TRBJ2-1 | few | TRBV12-3/TRBV12-4 | CASLSGHNEQFF | TGTGCCAGCCTAAGCGGCCACAATGAGCAGTTCTTC
- | TRBJ2-3 | - | TRBV6-2/TRBV6-3 | CASSREESTDTQYF | TGTGCCAGCAGTCGCGAAGAAAGTACAGATACGCAGTATTTT
TRBD1 | TRBJ2-2 | - | TRBV6-5 | CASSRGQARTGELFF | TGTGCCAGCAGTCGGGGACAGGCCCGCACCGGGGAGCTGTTTTTT
TRBD2 | TRBJ2-5 | - | TRBV4-2 | CASSQVDSDRLAGGRETQYF | TGTGCCAGCAGCCAAGTCGACAGTGACCGACTAGCGGGGGGGAGGGAGACCCAGTACTTC
TRBD1 | TRBJ2-7 | - | TRBV5-1 | CASSLRQGTAYEQYF | TGCGCCAGCAGCTTGCGTCAGGGGACAGCCTACGAGCAGTACTTC
- | TRBJ1-2 | - | TRBV28 | CASSLAAVSYGYTF | TGTGCCAGCAGTTTGGCGGCGGTTTCCTATGGCTACACCTTC
TRBD2 | TRBJ2-1 | - | TRBV15 | CATSRKTARGAAYNEQFF | TGTGCCACCAGCAGAAAAACCGCGCGGGGGGCAGCCTACAATGAGCAGTTCTTC
TRBD2 | TRBJ2-1 | - | TRBV3-1/TRBV3-2 | CASSQDYPGGPYNEQFF | TGTGCCAGCAGCCAAGACTATCCGGGGGGACCCTACAATGAGCAGTTCTTC
- | TRBJ2-5 | - | TRBV5-1 | CASSLEQNRETQYF | TGCGCCAGCAGCTTGGAGCAGAACAGGGAGACCCAGTACTTC
- | TRBJ2-2 | - | TRBV7-2 | CASSLVVHNTGELFF | TGTGCCAGCAGCTTAGTCGTACACAACACCGGGGAGCTGTTTTTT
- | TRBJ2-3 | - | TRBV2 | CASSGKRTSTDTQYF | TGTGCCAGCAGTGGGAAGCGGACGAGCACAGATACGCAGTATTTT
TRBD2 | TRBJ2-7 | once | TRBV15 | CATSRNSGGAFDEQYF | TGTGCCACCAGCAGAAATAGCGGGGGGGCCTTCGACGAGCAGTACTTC
TRBD1 | TRBJ2-3 | - | TRBV2 | CASDRETDTQYF | TGTGCCAGCGACAGGGAAACAGATACGCAGTATTTT